The sequence of this TCR beta chain was determined in a study of graft-versus-host responses after intestinal transplantation (dated by TCRdb to about 2021). In terms of the full investigation: Multivisceral, liver-intestinal, or isolated intestinal transplants were received by the recipients. Every recipient was given anti-thymocyte globulin induction, then maintenance tacrolimus and steroids for 2 to 3 years. After intestinal transplantation, graft-versus-host and host-versus-graft alloreactive T cell clones in the graft, circulation and bone marrow were tracked using bulk TCR-beta CDR3 sequencing. To identify alloreactive clones, pre-transplant mixed lymphocyte reaction products were sequenced and compared with unstimulated pre-transplant donor and recipient T cells. The cohort enrolled some 25 intestinal transplant recipients including one retransplant, and 3 patients lacking pretransplant specimens were excluded. A peak of at least 4% donor T cells among recipient peripheral blood mononuclear cells was the definition used for donor T cell macrochimerism. Instead of going to the commercial service, samples from a few later patients were sequenced in-house on an Illumina MiSeq and processed with MiXCR. The paper as a whole reports these results and caveats: Early after transplant, peak levels of circulating GvH clones were found to be associated with declines in HvG clones. The conclusions were limited by the relatively low number and heterogeneity of the intestinal transplant patients. Patients with donor T cell macrochimerism had high GvH to HvG T cell clonal ratios in their allografts. GvH clones were found in recipient bone marrow, and some of the GvH clones appeared earlier in ileal mucosa or blood, which is consistent with an intestinal mucosal origin.

As to this clone: Its cognate antigen has yet to be identified. Qualities for individual bases were not recorded, and no much larger clone is one base off.

Blood samples were collected up to 4 times in the first month after transplant and then at least monthly when available. The method behind the library was the immunoSEQ multiplex PCR assay. For most patients, high-throughput TCR-beta CDR3 sequencing of genomic DNA was performed by Adaptive Biotechnologies. The authors' analysis ran thus. Adaptive's ImmunoSEQ software was the source of the TCR sequencing data for 15 to 20 patients, while three other patients were processed with MiXCR and VDJtools. CDR3 nucleotide sequences shared by donor and recipient were removed because the origin of these sequences could not be assigned. Alloreactive clones required at least 2-fold expansion over unstimulated cells and minimum CFSE-low frequency of 0.002% (template counts) or 0.001% (read counts). Clones detected in sequenced pre-transplant spleen, lymph node, or MLR CFSE-low populations of the donor or recipient were defined as mappable. The cumulative frequency of alloreactive clones was calculated as a percentage of all sequences, weighted by copy number. In its TCRdb copy, this immuneACCESS table keeps in-frame sequences only and misses some clones. Where compared with another copy, unresolved V genes explain less than half of these, and the others have no known cause. V and J calls and clone size come straight from that table; D and trimming were deduced from the DNA. The table for this sample lists approximately 32,000 clones; around 95% of them were counted only once. Together, the top ten hold 0.75% to 0.95% of the sample.

CDR3 length: 17 amino acids, cysteine to phenylalanine. Of all the DNA, just the CDR3 is kept, 51 bases in frame from base 1. In the germline V gene, CDR1 corresponds to SGHNT and CDR2 to YENEEA. V is cut by 5 bases and J by 4 bases, and the space between the germline ends is 23 bases. This sequence originates from a human patient who received an intestinal transplant, so some T cells may come from the graft donor. The rearrangement combines TRBV11-3 with TRBJ1-2; no D segment can be confidently identified. Source: PBMCs, taken 16 days after intestinal transplant. The DNA is TGTGCCAGCAGCGACCTACGCAATCTCGGAAAGACCTATGGCTACACCTTC. Its protein reads: CASSDLRNLGKTYGYTF.